A selection of T cell receptor beta chains follows, all from one sample in a study of CXCR3-negative and CXCR3-positive naive CD8 T cells. From its re-call of the 5' RACE reads, TCRdb lists each CDR3 protein once, without DNA. There are tens of thousands of distinct CDR3 sequences in the sample, with roughly 1.1% held by the top ten. The source material was naive CXCR3- CD8+ T cells from blood. The receptors stem from a human donor in good health. Some clones in this sample may be carry-over from other donors' samples. Each CDR3 is given with its conserved first and last residue. The order of the fields is J gene, V gene, CDR3 protein.

J: TRBJ1-2; V: TRBV20-1; CDR3: CSARIGGAFEVGDGYTF
J: TRBJ1-3; V: TRBV29-1; CDR3: CSGQGVTGNTIYF
J: TRBJ2-5; V: TRBV7-8; CDR3: CASSPAILAEETQYF
J: TRBJ2-7; V: TRBV4-2; CDR3: CASSQERGTGEQYF
J: TRBJ2-2; V: TRBV4-3; CDR3: CASSQVTHRATGELFF
J: TRBJ2-3; V: TRBV6-2/TRBV6-3; CDR3: CASSYPSGEDTDTQYF
J: TRBJ2-1; V: TRBV29-1; CDR3: CSVTGTMLYNEQFF
J: TRBJ2-3; V: TRBV28; CDR3: CASSLGTRLDTDTQYF
J: TRBJ1-1; V: TRBV12-3/TRBV12-4; CDR3: CASSLGPWTEAFF
J: TRBJ2-7; V: TRBV10-3; CDR3: CASLDEGPSYEQYF
J: TRBJ1-5; V: TRBV5-8; CDR3: CASRPLVGRGPGDSNQPQHF
J: TRBJ2-7; V: TRBV21-1; CDR3: CASSRDPVGGISYEQYF
J: TRBJ2-3; V: TRBV5-1; CDR3: CASSILQGAGTDTQYF
J: TRBJ1-2; V: TRBV7-9; CDR3: CASSFGTGDGYTF
J: TRBJ2-1; V: TRBV23-1; CDR3: CASRVGVRSSYNEQFF
J: TRBJ1-1; V: TRBV25-1; CDR3: CASSETRGPNTEAFF
J: TRBJ2-1; V: TRBV5-5; CDR3: CASSPKPTGEIYNEQFF
J: TRBJ1-1; V: TRBV20-1; CDR3: CSASSYTNTEAFF
J: TRBJ2-1; V: TRBV5-1; CDR3: CASSYGGDEQFF
J: TRBJ2-1; V: TRBV7-9; CDR3: CASSPRTGEPSYNEQFF
J: TRBJ2-2; V: TRBV6-5; CDR3: CASSPVGSPDTGELFF
J: TRBJ1-2; V: TRBV20-1; CDR3: CSARSGYDYGYTF
J: TRBJ2-7; V: TRBV20-1; CDR3: CSAQDGESSYEQYF
J: TRBJ2-2; V: TRBV20-1; CDR3: CSARGGSGKNTGELFF
J: TRBJ1-2; V: TRBV7-9; CDR3: CASSSNDGGPYYGYTF
J: TRBJ2-5; V: TRBV3-1; CDR3: CASSQVTGAPRETQYF
J: TRBJ2-7; V: TRBV5-1; CDR3: CASSFEGYEQYF
J: TRBJ2-7; V: TRBV10-3; CDR3: CAISDPGQGGYEQYF
J: TRBJ1-1; V: TRBV28; CDR3: CASSERGARTEAFF
J: TRBJ2-3; V: TRBV2; CDR3: CASSEGPDRATDTQYF
J: TRBJ1-1; V: TRBV28; CDR3: CASTSSMNTEAFF
J: TRBJ1-1; V: TRBV4-1; CDR3: CASSQDQEQGPEAFF
J: TRBJ2-1; V: TRBV12-3/TRBV12-4; CDR3: CASSERLAAQTYAHEQFF
J: TRBJ2-1; V: TRBV5-5; CDR3: CASSLVPAAPYNEQFF
J: TRBJ2-1; V: TRBV29-1; CDR3: CSVDYPLMWDRSNEQFF
J: TRBJ2-7; V: TRBV29-1; CDR3: CSVEGQEAYEQYF
J: TRBJ2-5; V: TRBV2; CDR3: CAKSGGAFLETQYF
J: TRBJ2-7; V: TRBV18; CDR3: CASSPEDIIYEQYF
J: TRBJ2-7; V: TRBV4-2; CDR3: CASSHIGSAYEQYF
J: TRBJ1-2; V: TRBV5-1; CDR3: CASSSRQGNNYGYTF
J: TRBJ1-1; V: TRBV6-1; CDR3: CASRGLLVTEAFF
J: TRBJ2-7; V: TRBV15; CDR3: CATSRERTDGYEQYF
J: TRBJ2-2; V: TRBV29-1; CDR3: CSVEDHGQGRGTGELFF
J: TRBJ2-3; V: TRBV20-1; CDR3: CSARGGATDTQYF
J: TRBJ2-1; V: TRBV11-2; CDR3: CASSLVASSYNEQFF
J: TRBJ1-2; V: TRBV13; CDR3: CASSFFRGHDYGYTF
J: TRBJ1-2; V: TRBV29-1; CDR3: CSSAQDRGQADYGYTF
J: TRBJ2-7; V: TRBV29-1; CDR3: CSVQVLGGYEQYF
J: TRBJ2-1; V: TRBV29-1; CDR3: CSVVGGAALNEQFF
J: TRBJ2-2; V: TRBV5-6; CDR3: CASSLGGTSGTGELFF